These 23 T cell receptor beta chains share one sample of origin, sequenced in a study of T cell responses to AZD1222 COVID-19 vaccine. Method: immunoSEQ multiplex PCR; TCRdb's copy keeps in-frame clones and lacks some. In the table there are approximately 140,000 clones, over 90% of which are singletons. This sample comprised peripheral blood, obtained on day 0 of AZD1222 vaccination. The source is an adult in good health.

The chain uses TRBV2 and TRBJ2-7; no firm D call. Per germline, CDR1 SNHLY and CDR2 FYNNEI. The germline V and J ends were trimmed by 4 bases and 3 bases, with 10 bases remaining between them. This CDR3 comprises 13 residues. CDR3 DNA: TGTGCCAGCAGTGTAAGGGCTGTCTACGAGCAGTACTTC. Translating it yields CASSVRAVYEQYF.

For the CDR3, the DNA is TGCGCCAGCAGCCAAGTTGCAACTAATGAAAAACTGTTTTTT. It yields the protein CASSQVATNEKLFF. The chain links TRBV4-1 to TRBJ1-4; no firm D call. This CDR3 has 14 residues. In germline, CDR1 is MGHRA, CDR2 YSYEKL. The V end was cut by 1 base, the J end by 0 bases, with 3 bases between.

The CDR3 region has the DNA TGTGCCTGGAATGTGGACGCGACTAATGAAAAACTGTTTTTT. This encodes CAWNVDATNEKLFF. The V gene is TRBV30, the J gene TRBJ1-4; D not certain. The CDR3 has 14 amino acids. Trimming took 4 bases from V and 2 from J, leaving 11 bases between them. From germline, CDR1 is GTSNPN and CDR2 SVGIG (reference sequence).

The gene calls are TRBV19 and TRBJ1-1; D call uncertain. V gave up 0 bases and J gave up 7 bases, with 9 bases separating them. Germline V CDR1 and CDR2: LNHDA, SQIVND (reference sequence). This CDR3 spans 13 amino acids. The CDR3 region is CASSIDSGFEAFF. CDR3 DNA sequence: TGTGCCAGTAGTATAGACTCGGGGTTTGAAGCTTTCTTT.

The chain couples TRBV5-1 to TRBJ2-3, with D possibly matching TRBD2 (5 bases). There are 15 residues in the CDR3. The V gene's germline CDR1 is SGHRS and CDR2 YFSETQ. V was shortened by 5 bases and J by 0 bases, with 13 bases between the two germline ends. The CDR3 sequence: CASREDLTSTDTQYF. The CDR3 nucleotides read TGCGCCAGCAGGGAGGATCTAACTAGCACAGATACGCAGTATTTT.

This rearrangement joins TRBV2 to TRBJ1-6; 7 nucleotides line up with TRBD1. The CDR3 is made up of 15 amino acids. Looked up from germline, CDR1 is SNHLY and CDR2 is FYNNEI. V shed 4 bases, J shed 7 bases, and the junction held 7 bases outside the gene matches. CDR3: CASSGQTGTNSPLHF. The CDR3 DNA follows: TGTGCCAGCAGTGGTCAGACAGGGACAAATTCACCCCTCCACTTT.

The rearrangement links TRBV3-1 (or the pseudogene TRBV3-2) to TRBJ1-5; the D gene is possibly TRBD1 (5 bases). The CDR3 has 15 amino acids. Germline CDR1 is LGHDT and CDR2 is YNNKEL (reference sequence). V was trimmed by 4 bases and J by 6 bases, leaving 16 bases between them. The CDR3 region has the DNA TGTGCCAGCAGCCCCCCATATCGACAGCCTCAGCCCCAGCATTTT. Translated: CASSPPYRQPQPQHF.

J is TRBJ2-1 and V is TRBV11-2; D could derive from TRBD1 or TRBD2 (6 bases each). The germline CDR1 and CDR2 sequences are SGHAT and FQNNGV. V lost 1 base, J lost 0 bases, and 13 bases lay in between. This CDR3 spans 17 amino acids. The DNA for the CDR3 is TGTGCCAGCAGCTTAGGAGGGGGGTTAAGCTCCTACAATGAGCAGTTCTTC. Protein product: CASSLGGGLSSYNEQFF.

The J gene is TRBJ1-1, the V gene TRBV19, with D unresolved. The germline V and J ends were trimmed by 6 bases and 0 bases, with 11 bases remaining between them. The germline CDR1 and CDR2 sequences are LNHDA and SQIVND (reference sequence). The CDR3 totals 14 residues. This CDR3 reads CASRVRGMNTEAFF. The CDR3 DNA follows: TGTGCCAGTAGAGTTCGGGGAATGAACACTGAAGCTTTCTTT.

This clone was counted a single time. The chain is built from TRBV28 and TRBJ2-1; D is unclear. CDR1 and CDR2 (germline): MDHEN, SYDVKM. V lost 5 bases and J lost 4, with 9 bases in between. This CDR3 has 13 amino acids. The CDR3 bases are TGTGCCAGCAGTCTGATCAAATACAATGAGCAGTTCTTC. Its translation: CASSLIKYNEQFF.

This clone was seen a single time. J is TRBJ2-5 and V is TRBV2; unclear D gene. V was shortened by 6 bases and J by 2 bases, with 7 bases between the two germline ends. The CDR3 sequence is 12 residues long. The germline V gene encodes CDR1 SNHLY and CDR2 FYNNEI. The CDR3 region is CASRAYQETQYF. The CDR3 bases are TGTGCCAGCAGGGCGTATCAAGAGACCCAGTACTTC.

This sequence joins TRBV28 and TRBJ1-1, with D uncertain. The CDR3 runs to 13 residues. The germline V and J ends were trimmed by 2 bases and 5 bases, with 9 bases remaining between them. CDR1 is MDHEN, CDR2 SYDVKM, per germline. The CDR3 DNA reads as TGTGCCAGCAGTTTAGGCGGCTTGACTGAAGCTTTCTTT. Translating it yields CASSLGGLTEAFF.

This CDR3 is CASSILGGIANTGELFF. In DNA form, the CDR3 reads TGTGCCAGTAGTATTTTGGGCGGGATCGCGAACACCGGGGAGCTGTTTTTT. The chain is built from TRBV19 and TRBJ2-2, with a possible D match to TRBD2 (6 bases). Per germline, CDR1 LNHDA and CDR2 SQIVND (reference sequence). Trimming removed 3 bases from V and 0 bases from J, with 14 bases in between. The CDR3 consists of 17 residues.

The J gene is TRBJ1-1, the V gene TRBV5-5; 7 bases are shared with TRBD1. V was clipped by 6 bases and J by 5 bases; unmatched bases: 4. CDR1 is SGHKS, CDR2 YYEKEE, per germline (reference sequence). CDR3 length: 12 residues. The CDR3 nucleotides read TGTGCCAGCAATTGGGACAGAACTGAAGCTTTCTTT. Amino acids: CASNWDRTEAFF.

The V gene is TRBV27, the J gene TRBJ1-5; 7 positions match TRBD1. J gave up 2 bases and V 5 bases, and 6 bases lay outside the gene matches. CDR3 length: 15 residues. Per germline, CDR1 MNHEY and CDR2 SMNVEV (reference sequence). CDR3 protein: CASSQTGVRNQPQHF. The CDR3 DNA is TGTGCCAGCAGTCAAACAGGGGTCCGCAATCAGCCCCAGCATTTT.

This chain uses TRBV15 with TRBJ2-1, with a weak D call TRBD1 (5 bases). From germline, CDR1 is LNHNV and CDR2 YYDKDF (reference sequence). This CDR3 is built from 15 residues. V was clipped by 5 bases and J by 5 bases, with 16 bases between them. The CDR3 here is CATSSPGLVDNEQFF. CDR3 nucleotide sequence: TGTGCCACCAGCTCCCCAGGGTTGGTGGACAATGAGCAGTTCTTC.

The sample holds a few counts of this clone. This chain joins TRBV28 and TRBJ2-2; TRBD1 is a possible D gene (5 bases). Germline V lookup: CDR1 MDHEN, CDR2 SYDVKM. The CDR3 runs to 17 residues. Trimming took 3 bases from V and 6 from J, leaving 20 bases between them. This CDR3 is CASSFSRTRARPGELFF. The CDR3 DNA reads as TGTGCCAGCAGTTTCAGTAGAACCAGGGCGAGACCCGGGGAGCTGTTTTTT.

This clone was picked up a small number of times. The chain links TRBV15 to TRBJ1-2; D is unresolved. CDR3 length: 15 residues. V was trimmed by 0 bases and J by 5 bases, leaving 13 bases between them. Germline V gene data show CDR1 as LNHNV and CDR2 as YYDKDF (reference sequence). The CDR3 sequence is CATSREKGSFYGYTF. CDR3 nucleotide sequence: TGTGCCACCAGCAGAGAGAAAGGATCGTTTTATGGCTACACCTTC.

The chain has TRBV29-1 and TRBJ2-7, with D possibly TRBD2 on 6 matching bases. Trimming pared 4 bases from V and 12 bases from J, leaving 19 bases between. Germline assignment: CDR1 SQVTM and CDR2 ANQGSEA. This CDR3 region has 12 residues. CDR3 residues: CSVVSAGGNRYF. The CDR3 bases are TGCAGCGTTGTTTCAGCGGGCGGGAATAGGTACTTC.

V and J are TRBV20-1 and TRBJ2-1, with D maybe TRBD1 (6 bases). The germline V and J ends were trimmed by 6 bases and 8 bases, with 11 bases remaining between them. This CDR3 contains 11 residues. Germline V gives CDR1 DFQATT, CDR2 SNEGSKA (reference sequence). CDR3 sequence: CSASQGYEQFF. The CDR3 nucleotides read TGCAGTGCATCACAGGGTTATGAGCAGTTCTTC.

This chain connects TRBV5-1 to TRBJ2-7; D is uncertain. The V gene lost 4 bases and the J gene lost 2 bases, with 7 bases spanning the gap. Germline V gene data show CDR1 as SGHRS and CDR2 as YFSETQ. This CDR3 comprises 12 residues. The DNA of the CDR3 is TGCGCCAGCAGCGCCTCCACCTACGAGCAGTACTTC. Its protein product is CASSASTYEQYF.

The chain uses TRBV6-5 and TRBJ1-1; tentative D call: TRBD1 (5 bases). V lost 6 bases to trimming and J lost 0 bases, with 14 bases between them. Germline V gene lookup returns CDR1 MNHEY and CDR2 SVGAGI. There are 15 residues in the CDR3. In nucleotides, the CDR3 is TGTGCCAGCAGCCTACATGGGGCATTGAACACTGAAGCTTTCTTT. It encodes CASSLHGALNTEAFF.

The chain uses TRBV7-9 and TRBJ2-2, with D unclear. Trimming removed 2 bases at V and 5 bases at J, with 6 bases between. Germline V gives CDR1 SEHNR, CDR2 FQNEAQ (reference sequence). The CDR3 spans 13 residues. For the CDR3, the DNA is TGTGCCAGCAGCTTAAGCGTAACCGGGGAGCTGTTTTTT. The encoded protein is CASSLSVTGELFF.